The clone carrying this T cell receptor beta chain was seen a handful of times. Its specificity is not known. The ends were cut back, 6 bases at V and 0 bases at J, with 3 bases in the middle. Germline V gives CDR1 MNHNS, CDR2 SASEGT. This CDR3 comprises 12 residues. Sequencing of the DNA from cultured CD4+ T cells was carried out with the Oncomine TCR Beta short-read assay. TCRdb reprocessed the PCR reads with MiXCR, giving one entry per CDR3 protein. Of around 5,200 distinct CDR3 sequences listed, 44% are singletons. Treatment noted: roughly 10-day PBMC culture with coronavirus spike peptide pools or control peptides (ViraFEST assay). The data stem from a study of vaccination and CD4 T cells after COVID-19. Study in general: Convalescent donors: six male, four female; seven Caucasian, two Asian, one multiracial, two Hispanic. Median time from second vaccine dose to sampling was roughly 65 days (14 to 241).

The sequenced sample was CD4+ T cells from blood, cultured in vitro. The rearrangement links TRBV6-1 to TRBJ1-5; D gene unclear. This clonotype was obtained from a human donor who had recovered from COVID-19. CDR3 protein: CASSHSNQPQHF. For the CDR3, the DNA is TGTGCCAGCAGCCATAGCAATCAGCCCCAGCATTTT.